Described below is a single T cell receptor (beta chain) sequence and its context. Trimming cost V 4 bases and J 4 bases, with 9 bases left between them. CDR3 size: 13 residues. In germline, CDR1 is KGHSH, CDR2 LQKENI. The data derive from a study of PD-1 and CTLA-4 blockade in melanoma. Clones were sequenced by immunoSEQ multiplex PCR, and TCRdb holds only the in-frame ones, with some missing. The sample yields tens of thousands of clones, approximately 90% seen once. The sequences come from CD8+ T cells from peripheral blood, collected from a patient given anti-PD-1 treatment. The sequence was collected from a human donor with melanoma. The V call is TRBV18, the J call TRBJ2-3, with D perhaps assigned TRBD1 or TRBD2 (5 bases each). CDR3 sequence: CASSREGSDTQYF. The CDR3 DNA is TGTGCCAGCTCACGAGAGGGGTCAGATACGCAGTATTTT.